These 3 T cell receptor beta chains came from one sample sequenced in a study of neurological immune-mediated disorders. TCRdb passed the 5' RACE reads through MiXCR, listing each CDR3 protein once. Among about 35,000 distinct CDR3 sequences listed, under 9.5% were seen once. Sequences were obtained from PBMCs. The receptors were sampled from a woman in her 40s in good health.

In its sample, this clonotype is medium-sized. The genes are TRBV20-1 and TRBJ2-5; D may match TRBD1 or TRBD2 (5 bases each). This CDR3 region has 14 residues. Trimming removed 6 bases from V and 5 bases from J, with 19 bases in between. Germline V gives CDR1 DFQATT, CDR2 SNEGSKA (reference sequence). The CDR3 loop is CSARGVGAGETQYF. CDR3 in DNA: TGCAGTGCCCGAGGGGTGGGAGCCGGGGAGACCCAGTACTTC.

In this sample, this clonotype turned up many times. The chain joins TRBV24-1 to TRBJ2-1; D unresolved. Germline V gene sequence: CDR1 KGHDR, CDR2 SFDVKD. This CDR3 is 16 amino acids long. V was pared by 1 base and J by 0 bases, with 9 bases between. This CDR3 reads CATSDFGRSSYNEQFF. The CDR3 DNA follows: TGTGCCACCAGTGATTTTGGGCGGTCCTCCTACAATGAGCAGTTCTTC.

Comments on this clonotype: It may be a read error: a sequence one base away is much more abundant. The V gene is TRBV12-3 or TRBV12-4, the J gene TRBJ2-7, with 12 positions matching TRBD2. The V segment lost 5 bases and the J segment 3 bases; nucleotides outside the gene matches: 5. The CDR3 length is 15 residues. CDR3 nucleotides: TGTGCCAGCAGTCAACCGACTAGCGGGAGCTACGAGCAGTACTTC. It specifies CASSQPTSGSYEQYF.